This is a list of T cell receptor beta chains from one sample in a study of monozygotic twins with inflammatory bowel disease. TCRdb re-called the 5' RACE reads and gives one entry per CDR3 protein, without DNA. The sample features fewer than 450,000 distinct CDR3 sequences, with just over 2.5% in its top ten. The sequenced material came from blood. The origin of the receptors is a human donor with ulcerative colitis or Crohn's disease, or a healthy co-twin of an affected twin (not recorded which). Both conserved end residues are part of each CDR3.

j_gene: TRBJ2-1
v_gene: TRBV12-5
CDR3aa: CASGSGRLAGFHEQFF

j_gene: TRBJ2-2
v_gene: TRBV6-2/TRBV6-3
CDR3aa: CASKDGGNTGELFF

j_gene: TRBJ2-6
v_gene: TRBV5-1
CDR3aa: CASSTWTASSGANVLTF

j_gene: TRBJ2-3
v_gene: TRBV5-1
CDR3aa: CASSLTGRANTDTQYF

j_gene: TRBJ1-4
v_gene: TRBV4-1
CDR3aa: CASSQVRGVSEKLFF

j_gene: TRBJ2-7
v_gene: TRBV3-1
CDR3aa: CASSLKDAQYF

j_gene: TRBJ2-1
v_gene: TRBV7-2
CDR3aa: CASSLWTGGREQFF

j_gene: TRBJ2-1
v_gene: TRBV20-1
CDR3aa: CSAQTTSGGYNEQFF

j_gene: TRBJ2-1
v_gene: TRBV3-1
CDR3aa: CASSRSSGGEQFF

j_gene: TRBJ2-1
v_gene: TRBV4-2
CDR3aa: CASSQQTGGGYNEQFF

j_gene: TRBJ2-3
v_gene: TRBV7-2
CDR3aa: CASRPDRVVTDTQYF

j_gene: TRBJ2-7
v_gene: TRBV7-6
CDR3aa: CASSPTSPLTYEQYF

j_gene: TRBJ2-3
v_gene: TRBV7-3
CDR3aa: CASSPRLAASTDTQYF

j_gene: TRBJ2-1
v_gene: TRBV7-3
CDR3aa: CASSSFGGSSYNEQFF

j_gene: TRBJ1-5
v_gene: TRBV20-1
CDR3aa: CSARDWAQDGGEPQHF